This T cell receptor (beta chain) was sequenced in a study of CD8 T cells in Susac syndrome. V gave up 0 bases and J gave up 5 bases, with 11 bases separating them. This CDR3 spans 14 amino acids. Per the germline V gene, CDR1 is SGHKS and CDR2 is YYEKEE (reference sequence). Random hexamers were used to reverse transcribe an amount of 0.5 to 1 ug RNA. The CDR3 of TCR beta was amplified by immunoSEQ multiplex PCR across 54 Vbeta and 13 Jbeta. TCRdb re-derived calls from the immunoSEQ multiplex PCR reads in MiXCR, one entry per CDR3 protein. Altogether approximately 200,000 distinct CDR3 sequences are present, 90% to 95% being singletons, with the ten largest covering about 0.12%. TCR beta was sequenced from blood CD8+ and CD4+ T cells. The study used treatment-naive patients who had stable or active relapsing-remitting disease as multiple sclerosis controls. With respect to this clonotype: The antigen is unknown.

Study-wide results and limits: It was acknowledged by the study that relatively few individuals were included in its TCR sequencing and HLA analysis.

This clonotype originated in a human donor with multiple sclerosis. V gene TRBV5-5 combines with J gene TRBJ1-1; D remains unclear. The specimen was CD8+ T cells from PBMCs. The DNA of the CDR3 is TGTGCCAGCAGCTTGGTGCCCGGGCGAACTGAAGCTTTCTTT. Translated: CASSLVPGRTEAFF. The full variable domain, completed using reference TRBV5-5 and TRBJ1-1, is DAGVTQSPTHLIKTRGQQVTLRCSPISGHKSVSWYQQVLGQGPQFIFQYYEKEERGRGNFPDRFSARQFPNYSSELNVNALLLGDSALYLCASSLVPGRTEAFFGQGTRLTVV.